This TCR beta chain comes out of a study of blood T cell repertoires in COVID-19. Living in 24 US areas, the participants were between about 18 and 90 years of age. The authors' processing: The authors estimated nucleated cell counts from reference gene primer amplification. Method: immunoSEQ multiplex PCR; TCRdb's copy keeps in-frame clones and lacks some. That table gives V, J and clone size, and the DNA gave D and trimming. This sample has 150,000 to 200,000 clones, with about nine tenths found just once. Trimming removed 5 bases from V and 6 bases from J; junction bases left unmatched: 3. The CDR3 runs to 12 residues. The germline V gene encodes CDR1 SGHAT and CDR2 FQNNGV.

This sequence was found in a woman between 18 and 30 years old who had recovered from COVID-19. The rearrangement joins TRBV11-2 to TRBJ1-1; TRBD1 matches 7 bases. Sequenced material: PBMCs or T cells enriched from blood (not recorded which). The CDR3 loop reads CASSPDRPEAFF. In DNA, the CDR3 is TGTGCCAGCAGCCCGGACAGGCCTGAAGCTTTCTTT.